The present TCR beta chain was sequenced within a study of beta chain features in type 1 diabetes. The study, taken as a whole, reports: Shortening that was moderate but significant affected the TCRB CDR3s of Type 1 diabetes patients in all four CD4+ subsets.

This clone came up a few times. Its antigen is not identified. Trimming shortened V by 5 bases and J by 1 base, and 14 bases separated the two germline ends. The germline CDR1 and CDR2 sequences are MGHDK and SYGVNS. This CDR3 is 15 amino acids long. Investigators reverse transcribed all isolated RNA, so they sequenced expressed TCRB transcripts. Some clones are missing from TCRdb's copy, which holds only in-frame ones; the method was immunoSEQ multiplex PCR. The table shows hundreds of thousands of clones, with around 15% occurring only once. Sequenced input: naive CD4+ T cells from blood. The chain recombines TRBV25-1 with TRBJ1-2, with D maybe TRBD1 (5 bases). The sequence derives from a man aged 18 to 35 with type 1 diabetes. DNA of the CDR3: TGTGCCAGCAGTCAAGTGGCAGGGATTAACTATGGCTACACCTTC. Protein sequence: CASSQVAGINYGYTF.